This T cell receptor (beta chain) is from a study of long-term antiretroviral therapy in people with HIV. About the research overall: The study's earliest collections predate the 2015 immediate-ART recommendation by about a decade.

The V end was cut by 1 base, the J end by 3 bases, with 7 bases between. CDR1 and CDR2 (germline): SGHTA, FQGNSA. There are 14 residues in the CDR3. As for this clone: What it recognizes is unknown.

Study results and caveats: Every time point showed a repertoire led by clones expanded before ART.

Sequencing relied on immunoSEQ assay v3.0, run at survey level. Sequencing used immunoSEQ multiplex PCR; TCRdb keeps in-frame clones, though not all of them. This sample has under 15,000 clones; 70% to 80% occur once, and the top ten carry around 21%. At least one PBMC sample before ART and at least two after were required. The V and J genes are TRBV7-2 and TRBJ1-5; no clear D. Specimen: unsorted PBMCs, collected 0.5 years before starting antiretroviral therapy. This clonotype originated in a woman between 35 and 50 years old with HIV. CDR3 sequence reads: CASSLGRINQPQHF. In nucleotides, the CDR3 is TGTGCCAGCAGCTTAGGTCGGATCAATCAGCCCCAGCATTTT.